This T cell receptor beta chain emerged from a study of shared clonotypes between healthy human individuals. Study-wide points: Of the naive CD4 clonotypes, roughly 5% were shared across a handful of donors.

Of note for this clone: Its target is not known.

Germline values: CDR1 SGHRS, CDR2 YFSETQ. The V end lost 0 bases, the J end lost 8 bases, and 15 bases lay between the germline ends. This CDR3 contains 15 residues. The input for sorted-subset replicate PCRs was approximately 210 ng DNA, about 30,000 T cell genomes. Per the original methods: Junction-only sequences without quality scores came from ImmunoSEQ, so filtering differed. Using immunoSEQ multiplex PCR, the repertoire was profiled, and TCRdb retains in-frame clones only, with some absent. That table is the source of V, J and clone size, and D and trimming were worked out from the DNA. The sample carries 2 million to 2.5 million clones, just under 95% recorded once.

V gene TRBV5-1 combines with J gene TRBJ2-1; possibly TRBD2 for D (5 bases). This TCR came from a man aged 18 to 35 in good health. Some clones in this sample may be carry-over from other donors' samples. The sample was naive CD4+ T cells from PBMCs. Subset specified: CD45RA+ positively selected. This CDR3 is CASSLGLAPGYEQFF. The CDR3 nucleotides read TGCGCCAGCAGCTTGGGGCTAGCTCCGGGTTATGAGCAGTTCTTC.